These 8 T cell receptor beta chains were sequenced from one sample in a study of vaccination effects on CD4 cells after COVID-19. Using immunoSEQ multiplex PCR, the repertoire was profiled, and TCRdb retains in-frame clones only, with some absent. The table lists tens of thousands of clones, 70% to 80% of them singletons, with about 37% in the top ten. Before sequencing, viral peptide pools were used by the ViraFEST assay to expand antigen-specific CD4+ T cells. With more than 9 days of culture completed, CD4+ T cells were isolated. According to PCR results, the person was infected with SARS-CoV-2 between March and December 2020. For these receptors, no antigen is known. The material sequenced was CD4+ T cells from PBMCs cultured with a peptide pool, taken before COVID-19 vaccination. The receptors come from a human donor who had a prior SARS-CoV-2 infection.

The rearrangement uses TRBV5-5 and TRBJ2-5, with D unresolved. From germline, CDR1 is SGHKS and CDR2 YYEKEE (reference sequence). The V end was cut by 5 bases, the J end by 5 bases, with 16 bases between. There are 14 residues in the CDR3. In DNA form, the CDR3 reads TGTGCCAGCAGAACGAGGCCAGAATGGGAGACCCAGTACTTC. Amino acids: CASRTRPEWETQYF. The variable domain in full, with the rest retrieved from reference TRBV5-5 and TRBJ2-5, is DAGVTQSPTHLIKTRGQQVTLRCSPISGHKSVSWYQQVLGQGPQFIFQYYEKEERGRGNFPDRFSARQFPNYSSELNVNALLLGDSALYLCASRTRPEWETQYFGPGTRLLVL.

V is TRBV10-3 and J is TRBJ2-5; D remains ambiguous. The CDR3 is 12 amino acids. Between the trimmed V and J ends, which lost 2 bases and 2 bases, there was a span of 3 bases. Germline values: CDR1 ENHRY, CDR2 SYGVKD. CDR3 nucleotide sequence: TGTGCCATCAGTGAGAGGCAAGAGACCCAGTACTTC. As protein: CAISERQETQYF.

V gene TRBV18 combines with J gene TRBJ1-1; 9 nucleotides agree with TRBD1. This CDR3 comprises 15 residues. The V segment lost 5 bases and the J segment 3 bases; nucleotides outside the gene matches: 7. The germline V gene has CDR1 KGHSH and CDR2 LQKENI. The CDR3 nucleotides are TGTGCCAGCTCATATCGGACAGGGGAGGACACTGAAGCTTTCTTT. Amino acid sequence: CASSYRTGEDTEAFF.

Written as DNA, the CDR3 is TGTGCCAGCAGGGAACAGGGGCAATACGAGCAGTACTTC. Its translation: CASREQGQYEQYF. This chain links TRBV2 with TRBJ2-7, with 7 bases lining up with TRBD1. The CDR3 has 13 residues. The germline V gene encodes CDR1 SNHLY and CDR2 FYNNEI. The junction had 6 bases not matched to a gene; V was cut back by 6 bases and J by 4 bases.

This clone appeared a single time. The chain has TRBV2 and TRBJ2-1; 8 positions match TRBD2. Trimming cost V 6 bases and J 8 bases; bases outside gene matches: 6. This CDR3 is 13 amino acids long. Per germline, CDR1 SNHLY and CDR2 FYNNEI. This chain's CDR3 is CASSGTRSHEQFF. As DNA, the CDR3 is TGTGCCAGCAGCGGGACTAGATCCCATGAGCAGTTCTTC.

This clone was seen more than once but under ten times. V and J are TRBV27 and TRBJ1-6, with 8 nucleotides matching TRBD1. V lost 6 bases and J lost 10; bases outside the gene matches: 8. Germline V lookup: CDR1 MNHEY, CDR2 SMNVEV (reference sequence). The CDR3 is 14 amino acids. The CDR3 spells CASRETGVDSPLHF. CDR3 in DNA: TGTGCCAGCAGAGAGACAGGGGTTGACTCACCCCTCCACTTT.

The chain joins TRBV5-1 to TRBJ1-2, with 8 bases that match TRBD1. The CDR3 consists of 16 residues. The germline CDR1 and CDR2 sequences are SGHRS and YFSETQ. The V and J ends lost 4 bases and 0 bases, in that order; junction bases with no gene match: 8. CDR3 residues: CASSRPGGAANYGYTF. The CDR3 DNA is TGCGCCAGCAGCAGACCAGGGGGCGCGGCTAACTATGGCTACACCTTC.

V usage is TRBV5-1 and J usage is TRBJ2-5; the match to TRBD2 covers 8 bases. Germline CDR1 and CDR2: SGHRS and YFSETQ. Trimming took 0 bases from V and 2 from J; bases not matched to a gene: 3. The CDR3 spans 15 residues. CDR3 nucleotides: TGCGCCAGCAGCTTGGGGGTAGCGGGGCAAGAGACCCAGTACTTC. Its translation: CASSLGVAGQETQYF.